Detailed here is one T cell receptor beta chain. What it recognizes is unknown. TCRdb reprocessed the 5' RACE reads; each CDR3 protein has one entry and no DNA is given. Found here are about 170,000 distinct CDR3 sequences; the top ten clones hold roughly 21%. These data belong to a study of T cells expressing NK-cell markers. From germline, CDR1 is MRHNA and CDR2 SNTAGT. The CDR3 is 14 residues long. General study findings and limits: Dominant NKG2C+ clonotypes in six donors made up about 1.0-8% of CD8+ T cells.

The gene calls are TRBV6-4 and TRBJ2-1; TCRdb returns TRBD1, unconfirmable since there is no DNA. The sequence was obtained from a man aged 18-70 years in good health. Sample: blood T cells: a sorted CD56 or NKG2C T cell subset, CD4+ or CD8+ T cells, or bulk PBMC T cells (not recorded which). The CDR3 here is CASSGSPEGDEQFF.